Listed here is a single T cell receptor beta chain. Its antigen is still unknown. The data belong to a study of shared clonotypes between healthy human individuals. Study-level findings and limits: Despite large depth, rarefaction showed incomplete sorted-subset sequencing.

This CDR3 is built from 16 residues. Trimming cost V 4 bases and J 2 bases, with 17 bases left between them. The germline CDR1 and CDR2 sequences are SGHNT and YYREEE (reference sequence). The protocol was immunoSEQ multiplex PCR, while the TCRdb copy is restricted to in-frame clones and leaves out a portion. Of some 2 million clones listed, 85% to 95% were seen once; the top ten hold more than 0.1%. Every donor, a Caucasian adult, lived in Nashville, Tennessee. The rearrangement uses TRBV5-4 and TRBJ2-3, with D possibly TRBD1 on 5 matching bases. The sequenced sample consisted of naive CD4+ T cells sorted from blood. Subset described: CD45RA+ positively selected. The TCR originated in a man younger than 30 in good health. CDR3 region: CASSQGWGWDTDTQYF. The CDR3 DNA reads TGTGCCAGCAGCCAAGGTTGGGGCTGGGACACAGATACGCAGTATTTT.